Below are 19 T cell receptor beta chains sequenced from a single sample in a study of beta chain features in type 1 diabetes. Sequencing targeted expressed TCRB transcripts, as all isolated RNA had been reverse transcribed. The repertoire was sequenced with immunoSEQ multiplex PCR; TCRdb's copy has only in-frame clones and lacks some. The repertoire holds under 900,000 clones, about 17% seen once, with roughly 0.025% in the top ten. Sequenced sample: naive CD4+ T cells from blood. All receptors derive from a woman aged 18-30 years in good health.

The V call is TRBV7-9, the J call TRBJ1-2; D is undetermined. Trimming took off 3 bases at V and 5 bases at J, with 19 bases between the two ends. This CDR3 contains 16 residues. The V gene's germline CDR1 is SEHNR and CDR2 FQNEAQ (reference sequence). The CDR3 reads CASSLWEQAGGYGYTF. DNA for the CDR3: TGTGCCAGCAGCTTGTGGGAGCAGGCTGGAGGTTATGGCTACACCTTC.

This clone showed up just a few times. The chain employs TRBV4-2 and TRBJ2-7; the match to TRBD2 covers 11 bases. CDR1 is LGHNA, CDR2 YNFKEQ, per germline. Trimming cost V 2 bases and J 1 base; bases outside gene matches: 1. The CDR3 consists of 15 residues. The CDR3 region is CASSQTSGGSYEQYF. The CDR3 DNA follows: TGTGCCAGCAGCCAAACTAGCGGGGGATCCTACGAGCAGTACTTC.

This chain links TRBV5-6 with TRBJ2-7; 11 bases are shared with TRBD2. Germline V gene lookup returns CDR1 SGHDT and CDR2 YYEEEE. This CDR3 region has 16 residues. Trimming cost V 2 bases and J 0 bases; bases outside gene matches: 4. The CDR3 sequence: CASSFGSGRASYEQYF. The CDR3 region has the DNA TGTGCCAGCAGCTTCGGTAGCGGGAGGGCCTCCTACGAGCAGTACTTC.

The CDR3: CAISEDLAGVGTGELFF. DNA for the CDR3: TGTGCCATCAGTGAAGATTTAGCGGGAGTTGGGACCGGGGAGCTGTTTTTT. The chain couples TRBV10-3 to TRBJ2-2, with 9 bases fitting TRBD2. The CDR3 covers 17 residues. The V segment lost 3 bases and the J segment 5 bases; nucleotides outside the gene matches: 10. Germline V gene data show CDR1 as ENHRY and CDR2 as SYGVKD.

The sample holds a few counts of this clone. The rearrangement joins TRBV11-2 to TRBJ2-1; TRBD2 aligns across 9 bases. The CDR3 has 16 amino acids. Germline V lookup: CDR1 SGHAT, CDR2 FQNNGV. J lost 8 bases, V lost 4 bases, and 12 bases had no gene match. The CDR3 region is CASSSWEAGGPDEQFF. The CDR3 DNA sequence: TGTGCCAGCAGCTCCTGGGAGGCGGGAGGGCCGGATGAGCAGTTCTTC.

This rearrangement joins TRBV15 to TRBJ1-2, with D maybe TRBD1 (6 bases). The CDR3 has 13 amino acids. Germline-derived CDR1 and CDR2 are LNHNV and YYDKDF (reference sequence). V shed 2 bases and J shed 4 bases, with 8 bases lying between them. CDR3 nucleotides: TGTGCCACCAGCAGACAGGGGTTCTATGGCTACACCTTC. This gives the protein CATSRQGFYGYTF.

This clone occurred a few times. The J gene is TRBJ2-5, the V gene TRBV15; the D is unclear. The V and J ends lost 0 bases and 4 bases respectively, with 6 bases between them. The CDR3 runs 13 residues. Germline lookup yields CDR1 LNHNV and CDR2 YYDKDF (reference sequence). In DNA, the CDR3 is TGTGCCACCAGCAGAGATAACCGAGAGACCCAGTACTTC. Its translation is CATSRDNRETQYF.

V and J are TRBV5-4 and TRBJ1-1; a weak D match, TRBD1 (6 bases). From germline, CDR1 is SGHNT and CDR2 YYREEE (reference sequence). V was clipped by 4 bases and J by 4 bases, with 14 bases between them. This CDR3 contains 14 residues. The CDR3 region has the DNA TGTGCCAGCAGCCGGACAGCCGGCGGCACTGAAGCTTTCTTT. Translated: CASSRTAGGTEAFF.

The CDR3 DNA is TGTGCCAGCAGGAAGAGGCAGGGGCGGCCGTACGAGCAGTACTTC. Protein: CASRKRQGRPYEQYF. The chain recombines TRBV6-5 with TRBJ2-7, with a tentative D call TRBD1 (6 bases). The CDR3 covers 15 residues. V was shortened by 6 bases and J by 4 bases, with 19 bases between the two germline ends. Germline V gives CDR1 MNHEY, CDR2 SVGAGI.

This clone turned up a few times. The genes are TRBV29-1 and TRBJ2-7; D perhaps matches TRBD1 (6 bases). CDR3 length: 12 residues. The V gene lost 5 bases and the J gene lost 4 bases, with 12 bases spanning the gap. CDR1 SQVTM and CDR2 ANQGSEA come from the germline V gene. The CDR3 spells CSVRGRGYEQYF. The CDR3 bases are TGCAGCGTTCGGGGCAGGGGTTACGAGCAGTACTTC.

This sequence joins TRBV4-3 and TRBJ1-4, with a weak D call TRBD1 (5 bases). V lost 0 bases, J lost 8 bases, and 19 bases lay in between. The CDR3 has 17 residues. In germline, CDR1 is LGHNA, CDR2 YSLEER. The CDR3 spells CASSQDYSGTGREKLFF. The CDR3 DNA reads as TGCGCCAGCAGCCAAGATTACTCCGGGACGGGGAGGGAAAAACTGTTTTTT.

The V and J genes are TRBV25-1 and TRBJ2-1, with D tentatively TRBD1 or TRBD2 (5 bases each). The V end lost 0 bases, the J end lost 8 bases, and 14 bases lay between the germline ends. Germline CDR1 is MGHDK and CDR2 is SYGVNS. The CDR3 extends over 15 amino acids. This chain's CDR3 is CASSEYGVPGHEQFF. As DNA, the CDR3 is TGTGCCAGCAGTGAATATGGGGTACCGGGGCATGAGCAGTTCTTC.

This clone was seen only a few times. The chain employs TRBV5-1 and TRBJ2-2, with a weak D call TRBD2 (5 bases). CDR3 length: 13 amino acids. Deletions cut 5 bases from V and 7 bases from J, with 12 bases between. The germline V gene encodes CDR1 SGHRS and CDR2 YFSETQ. CDR3 DNA: TGCGCCAGCAGTCTAGGACTGATCGGGGAGCTGTTTTTT. It codes for CASSLGLIGELFF.

This clone turned up a few times. This rearrangement joins TRBV6-5 to TRBJ2-3; D perhaps matches TRBD2 (7 bases). The V gene's germline CDR1 is MNHEY and CDR2 SVGAGI. This CDR3 is built from 15 residues. V was clipped by 5 bases and J by 2 bases, with 14 bases between them. CDR3 loop: CASSRGARLTDTQYF. CDR3 sequence (DNA): TGTGCCAGCAGTCGGGGGGCGCGTCTCACAGATACGCAGTATTTT.

This clone has more than one count but fewer than ten. The rearrangement joins TRBV4-3 to TRBJ2-1, with D uncertain. The CDR3 is 13 residues long. Deletions cut 2 bases from V and 5 bases from J, with 7 bases between. Germline V gives CDR1 LGHNA, CDR2 YSLEER. Written as DNA, the CDR3 is TGCGCCAGCAGCCAATTACAACACAATGAGCAGTTCTTC. It encodes CASSQLQHNEQFF.

This clone came up a few times. The genes are TRBV7-8 and TRBJ2-3; D ambiguous. The CDR3 has 13 residues. Germline V gene sequence: CDR1 SGHVS, CDR2 FQNEAQ. V lost 2 bases and J 14 bases, leaving 17 bases between the germline ends. The DNA of the CDR3 is TGTGCCAGCAGCTTAATACCGCTAGGAGAGGTGTATTTT. It encodes CASSLIPLGEVYF.

This clone came up a few times. V usage is TRBV15 and J usage is TRBJ2-1, with 13 positions matching TRBD2. Germline CDR1 LNHNV, CDR2 YYDKDF (reference sequence). J lost 4 bases, V lost 5 bases, and 8 bases had no gene match. This CDR3 has 17 amino acids. CDR3 DNA: TGTGCCACCAGCCGGCTAAAGACTAGCGGGAGGTACAATGAGCAGTTCTTC. Translating gives CATSRLKTSGRYNEQFF.

This rearrangement joins TRBV5-1 to TRBJ2-5; 11 bases agree with TRBD2. V lost 3 bases, J lost 1 base, and 8 bases stayed unmatched. Looked up from germline, CDR1 is SGHRS and CDR2 is YFSETQ. The CDR3 is made up of 17 amino acids. The CDR3 loop reads CASSSGTSGLPQETQYF. In DNA form, the CDR3 reads TGCGCCAGCAGCTCCGGGACTAGCGGACTACCCCAAGAGACCCAGTACTTC.

This CDR3 reads CATRKGGRALNEQFF. The CDR3 coding sequence is TGTGCCACCAGGAAAGGCGGGAGGGCCCTCAATGAGCAGTTCTTC. The chain couples TRBV15 to TRBJ2-1, with 9 positions matching TRBD2. V was clipped by 6 bases and J by 6 bases; unmatched bases: 9. Germline assignment: CDR1 LNHNV and CDR2 YYDKDF (reference sequence). This CDR3 is built from 15 residues.